What follows are 8 T cell receptor beta chains derived from one specimen sequenced in a study of T cell responses to AZD1222 COVID-19 vaccine. Clones were read by immunoSEQ multiplex PCR, and TCRdb kept only the in-frame ones, dropping some. Counted here are tens of thousands of clones, 65% to 90% occurring once; the ten biggest clones make up about 9.4%. The sequenced sample was peripheral blood, obtained on day 0 of AZD1222 vaccination. The receptors come from an adult in good health.

The rearrangement uses TRBV6-5 and TRBJ2-3; D is unresolved. The ends were cut back, 6 bases at V and 10 bases at J, with 14 bases in the middle. The CDR3 consists of 12 residues. Per germline, CDR1 MNHEY and CDR2 SVGAGI. Written as DNA, the CDR3 is TGTGCCAGCAGCCTTGCCACCGTTCCGCAGTATTTT. This codes for CASSLATVPQYF.

This chain links TRBV5-3 with TRBJ2-7, with D perhaps matching TRBD2 (6 bases). TRBV5-3 is marked as an open reading frame, function uncertain. The CDR3 is made up of 15 amino acids. Trimming stripped 0 bases from V and 0 bases from J, with 10 bases between. CDR3 sequence reads: CARSLDTTSSYEQYF. For the CDR3, the DNA is TGTGCCAGAAGCTTGGATACGACTAGCTCCTACGAGCAGTACTTC.

This chain joins TRBV11-2 and TRBJ2-5; 8 bases are a match to TRBD1. The germline CDR1 and CDR2 sequences are SGHAT and FQNNGV. With V trimmed by 5 bases and J by 5 bases, 7 bases remained unmatched. CDR3 size: 14 residues. The CDR3 coding sequence is TGTGCCAGCAGCCCGGACAGGGTTCACGAGACCCAGTACTTC. It encodes CASSPDRVHETQYF.

This chain links TRBV5-4 with TRBJ2-2; 7 positions match TRBD1. J gave up 5 bases and V 0 bases, and 1 base lay outside the gene matches. Germline CDR1 reads SGHNT; CDR2 reads YYREEE (reference sequence). The CDR3 consists of 14 residues. This chain's CDR3 is CASSLARGTGELFF. In DNA form, the CDR3 reads TGTGCCAGCAGCTTGGCCAGGGGGACCGGGGAGCTGTTTTTT.

The V call is TRBV29-1, the J call TRBJ1-2; no firm D call. The V gene lost 6 bases and the J gene lost 2 bases, with 10 bases spanning the gap. CDR1 is SQVTM and CDR2 is ANQGSEA in the germline V gene. The CDR3 extends over 12 amino acids. The CDR3 loop reads CSVDEQNYGYTF. The CDR3 DNA reads TGCAGCGTAGACGAGCAGAACTATGGCTACACCTTC.

The table lists this clone with a few counts. The V and J genes are TRBV7-3 and TRBJ2-1, with D perhaps matching TRBD1 or TRBD2 (5 bases each). The CDR3 contains 14 residues. From germline, CDR1 is SGHTA and CDR2 FQGTGA. V shed 4 bases and J shed 8 bases, with 15 bases lying between them. CDR3 sequence (DNA): TGTGCCAGCAGCTGGCTAGGTGGGGACGATGAGCAGTTCTTC. Protein: CASSWLGGDDEQFF.

The V call is TRBV2, the J call TRBJ1-5; 7 bases map to TRBD1. With 6 bases clipped from V and 6 bases from J, the junction kept 8 bases outside the gene matches. Germline values: CDR1 SNHLY, CDR2 FYNNEI. The length of the CDR3 is 14 residues. The CDR3 reads CASRTTGVGQPQHF. The DNA for the CDR3 is TGTGCCAGCAGGACTACAGGGGTGGGTCAGCCCCAGCATTTT. Full variable domain (rest looked up from reference TRBV2 and TRBJ1-5): EPEVTQTPSHQVTQMGQEVILRCVPISNHLYFYWYRQILGQKVEFLVSFYNNEISEKSEIFDDQFSVERPDGSNFTLKIRSTKLEDSAMYFCASRTTGVGQPQHFGDGTRLSIL.

The V and J genes are TRBV28 and TRBJ1-5, with 8 bases matching TRBD1. The germline gives CDR1 MDHEN, CDR2 SYDVKM. V dropped 7 bases and J dropped 6; count of bases not matched to a gene: 11. This CDR3 has 15 amino acids. In nucleotides, the CDR3 is TGTGCCAGCACCCCCCGGACAGGGCCCCCTCAGCCCCAGCATTTT. Translating gives CASTPRTGPPQPQHF.